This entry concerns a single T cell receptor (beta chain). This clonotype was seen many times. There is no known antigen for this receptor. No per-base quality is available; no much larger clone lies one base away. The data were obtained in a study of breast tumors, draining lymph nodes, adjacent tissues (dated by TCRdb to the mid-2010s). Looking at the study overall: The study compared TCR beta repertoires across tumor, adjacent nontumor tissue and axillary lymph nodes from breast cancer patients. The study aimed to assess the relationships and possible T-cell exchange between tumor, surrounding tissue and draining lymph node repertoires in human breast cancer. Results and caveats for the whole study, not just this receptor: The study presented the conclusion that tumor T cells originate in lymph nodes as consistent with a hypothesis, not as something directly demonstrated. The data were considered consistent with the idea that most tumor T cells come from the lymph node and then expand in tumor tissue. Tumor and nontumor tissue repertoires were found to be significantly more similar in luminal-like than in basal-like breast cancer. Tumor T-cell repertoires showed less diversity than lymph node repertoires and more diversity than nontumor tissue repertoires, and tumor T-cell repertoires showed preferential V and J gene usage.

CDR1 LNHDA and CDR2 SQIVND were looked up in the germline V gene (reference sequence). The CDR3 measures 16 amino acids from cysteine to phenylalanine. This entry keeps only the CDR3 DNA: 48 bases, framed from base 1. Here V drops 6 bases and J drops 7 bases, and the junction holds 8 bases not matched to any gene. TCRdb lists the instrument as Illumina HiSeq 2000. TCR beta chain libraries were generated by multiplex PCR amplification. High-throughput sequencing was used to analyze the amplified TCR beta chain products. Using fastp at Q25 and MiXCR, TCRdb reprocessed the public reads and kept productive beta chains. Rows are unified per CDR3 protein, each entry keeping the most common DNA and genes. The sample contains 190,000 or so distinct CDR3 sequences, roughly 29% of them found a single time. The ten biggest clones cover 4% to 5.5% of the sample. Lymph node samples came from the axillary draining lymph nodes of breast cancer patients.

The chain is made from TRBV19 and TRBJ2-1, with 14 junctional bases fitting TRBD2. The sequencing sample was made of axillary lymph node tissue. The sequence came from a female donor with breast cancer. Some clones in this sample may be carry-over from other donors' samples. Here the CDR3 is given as CASSSGTSGSFNEQFF. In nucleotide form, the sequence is TGTGCCAGTAGCTCAGGGACTAGCGGGAGTTTTAATGAGCAGTTCTTC.